This TCR beta chain was sequenced during a study of T cells in Graves' hyperthyroidism and ophthalmopathy. TCR beta CDR3 regions were amplified from RNA transcripts. A first-round RT-PCR of the TCR CDR3 used the HTBI primer set. TCRdb passed the multiplex PCR reads through MiXCR, listing each CDR3 protein once. The sample lists about 360,000 distinct CDR3 sequences; approximately 12% were seen once. CDR3 size: 15 residues. Per the germline V gene, CDR1 is MGHRA and CDR2 is YSYEKL. J gave up 4 bases and V 1 base, and 5 bases lay outside the gene matches. This clonotype was recorded at least ten times. The rearrangement joins TRBV4-1 to TRBJ1-2; TRBD1 aligns across 8 bases. This receptor was taken from a man aged 25 to 40 with Graves' hyperthyroidism that later progressed to Graves' ophthalmopathy. The sample was blood. In nucleotides, the CDR3 is TGCGCCAGCAGCCAAGGACAGGGGTTATTCTATGGCTACACCTTC. It codes for CASSQGQGLFYGYTF.